This T cell receptor beta chain was recovered during a study of T cell changes during pregnancy in multiple sclerosis. The method was immunoSEQ multiplex PCR; TCRdb's version includes in-frame clones alone and lacks a portion of them. In the table there are almost 50,000 clones, approximately 94% of which are singletons. V lost 3 bases, J lost 4 bases, and 13 bases lay in between. CDR1 and CDR2 from the germline V gene are SGHNT and YENEEA. This CDR3 is built from 15 residues. The chain recombines TRBV11-3 with TRBJ2-1; D is possibly TRBD2 (5 bases). The sequence was obtained from a female donor with multiple sclerosis, enrolled in a pregnancy study. The sample here was CD4+ T cells from peripheral blood mononuclear cells, taken in the third trimester of pregnancy. The CDR3 DNA reads as TGTGCCAGCAGCTTCCGGAGGCCCACGTACAATGAGCAGTTCTTC. This sequence encodes CASSFRRPTYNEQFF.